One sample yielded the 30 T cell receptor beta chains listed below, sequenced in a study of T cells in Graves' hyperthyroidism and ophthalmopathy. RNA transcripts gave rise to amplified TCR beta CDR3 regions. HTBI primers drove first-round RT-PCR of the TCR CDR3. In TCRdb, the multiplex PCR reads were re-called with MiXCR into one record per CDR3 protein. The data show over 250,000 distinct CDR3 sequences, around 15% seen once. The sample consisted of blood. The receptors were sampled from a middle-aged woman with Graves' ophthalmopathy.

This clonotype was counted many times. The V gene is TRBV7-8, the J gene TRBJ2-5, with 14 positions matching TRBD2. This CDR3 has 18 amino acids. CDR1 and CDR2 (germline): SGHVS, FQNEAQ. V shed 4 bases, J shed 5 bases, and the junction held 12 bases outside the gene matches. Written as DNA, the CDR3 is TGTGCCAGCAGCTCAACACTCGGACTAGCGGGGGGTTTTGAGACCCAGTACTTC. Residues: CASSSTLGLAGGFETQYF.

As concerns this clonotype: This could be a read error, since a much larger clone is one nucleotide away. V is TRBV28 and J is TRBJ2-3; TRBD2 is a possible D gene (5 bases). The V and J ends lost 5 bases and 2 bases respectively, with 14 bases between them. Germline-derived CDR1 and CDR2 are MDHEN and SYDVKM. The CDR3 extends over 15 amino acids. As DNA, the CDR3 is TGTGCCAGCAGTGACGGGAAGACTGTCACAGATACGCAGTATTTT. This gives the protein CASSDGKTVTDTQYF.

This clonotype was observed many times. The chain carries TRBV12-3 or TRBV12-4 and TRBJ2-5; D not resolved. The length of the CDR3 is 14 residues. V dropped 1 base and J dropped 1 base, with 7 bases sitting between them. The CDR3 spells CASSLGRFQETQYF. The CDR3 DNA reads TGTGCCAGCAGTTTAGGACGGTTCCAAGAGACCCAGTACTTC.

In its sample, this clonotype was seen a few times. The chain uses TRBV7-2 and TRBJ2-5, with 8 bases aligning to TRBD1. CDR3 length: 16 amino acids. Trimming took 3 bases from V and 2 from J; bases not matched to a gene: 8. Germline values: CDR1 SGHTA, CDR2 FQGNSA. CDR3 sequence reads: CASSFIGTGGQETQYF. CDR3 DNA: TGTGCCAGCAGCTTCATCGGGACAGGAGGTCAAGAGACCCAGTACTTC.

This clonotype showed up many times. The rearrangement joins TRBV11-3 to TRBJ2-1; weak D call: TRBD1 (5 bases). This CDR3 is built from 13 residues. V was cut by 5 bases and J by 5 bases, with 10 bases left in between. Germline V gives CDR1 SGHNT, CDR2 YENEEA. Here the CDR3 DNA reads TGTGCCAGCAGCCCAGACAGTGACAATGAGCAGTTCTTC. As protein: CASSPDSDNEQFF. Based on the CDR3 plus reference TRBV11-3 and TRBJ2-1, the full variable domain is EAGVVQSPRYKIIEKKQPVAFWCNPISGHNTLYWYLQNLGQGPELLIRYENEEAVDDSQLPKDRFSAERLKGVDSTLKIQPAELGDSAVYLCASSPDSDNEQFFGPGTRLTVL.

This clonotype was observed at least ten times. This rearrangement joins TRBV18 to TRBJ1-1; a weak D match, TRBD1 (5 bases). The CDR3 consists of 13 residues. The germline V gene has CDR1 KGHSH and CDR2 LQKENI. The V gene lost 3 bases and the J gene lost 4 bases, with 9 bases spanning the gap. CDR3 protein: CASSPGGLTEAFF. CDR3 nucleotide sequence: TGTGCCAGCTCACCGGGGGGACTCACTGAAGCTTTCTTT. Full variable domain (missing parts from reference TRBV18 and TRBJ1-1): NAGVMQNPRHLVRRRGQEARLRCSPMKGHSHVYWYRQLPEEGLKFMVYLQKENIIDESGMPKERFSAEFPKEGPSILRIQQVVRGDSAAYFCASSPGGLTEAFFGQGTRLTVV.

This clonotype has only one observation. J is TRBJ1-2 and V is TRBV7-9; D unclear. V lost 5 bases and J lost 4, with 17 bases in between. CDR3 length: 15 residues. The germline V gene encodes CDR1 SEHNR and CDR2 FQNEAQ (reference sequence). The DNA of the CDR3 is TGTGCCAGCAGCCAAGATCGAGCAGAGTCCTATGGCTACACCTTC. This sequence encodes CASSQDRAESYGYTF. The whole variable domain, remainder taken from reference TRBV7-9 and TRBJ1-2, is DTGVSQNPRHKITKRGQNVTFRCDPISEHNRLYWYRQTLGQGPEFLTYFQNEAQLEKSRLLSDRFSAERPKGSFSTLEIQRTEQGDSAMYLCASSQDRAESYGYTFGSGTRLTVV.

This clonotype was counted many times. V and J are TRBV6-1 and TRBJ1-5; D is ambiguous. Trimming took 6 bases from V and 6 from J, leaving 12 bases between them. The CDR3 length is 13 residues. Germline V gene data show CDR1 as MNHNS and CDR2 as SASEGT. The CDR3 region has the DNA TGTGCCAGCAGGACAACTCGTGGTCAGCCCCAGCATTTT. The encoded protein is CASRTTRGQPQHF.

In this sample, this clonotype turned up a few times. The chain carries TRBV7-8 and TRBJ1-6; D uncertain. The CDR3 length is 19 residues. V shed 0 bases and J shed 5 bases, with 20 bases lying between them. Germline-derived CDR1 and CDR2 are SGHVS and FQNEAQ. For the CDR3, the DNA is TGTGCCAGCAGCTTAGCCTTCTCTAGACCAGAGGAAAATAATTCACCCCTCCACTTT. Protein product: CASSLAFSRPEENNSPLHF.

This clonotype was found a few times. The chain has TRBV19 and TRBJ1-5; a weak D match, TRBD1 (5 bases). Germline CDR1 LNHDA, CDR2 SQIVND (reference sequence). The CDR3 sequence is 16 residues long. V lost 4 bases and J 5 bases, leaving 18 bases between the germline ends. The CDR3 reads CASSNRRGRVDQPQHF. The DNA for the CDR3 is TGTGCCAGTAGTAACCGTCGTGGCAGGGTCGATCAGCCCCAGCATTTT. The full variable domain, completed using reference TRBV19 and TRBJ1-5, is DGGITQSPKYLFRKEGQNVTLSCEQNLNHDAMYWYRQDPGQGLRLIYYSQIVNDFQKGDIAEGYSVSREKKESFPLTVTSAQKNPTAFYLCASSNRRGRVDQPQHFGDGTRLSIL.

The chain combines TRBV7-2 with TRBJ1-5; 8 bases line up with TRBD1. The CDR3 runs 14 residues. The germline V gene encodes CDR1 SGHTA and CDR2 FQGNSA. V was clipped by 7 bases and J by 9 bases; unmatched bases: 11. The DNA of the CDR3 is TGTGCCAGCAACCCAGGGGGCCTTTCGATGCCCCAGCATTTT. Its translation: CASNPGGLSMPQHF.

Many counts were recorded for this clonotype. The chain employs TRBV28 and TRBJ1-5; D uncertain. Trimming took off 7 bases at V and 1 base at J, with 2 bases between the two ends. Germline loops: CDR1 MDHEN, CDR2 SYDVKM. The CDR3 contains 11 residues. The CDR3 region is CASNSNQPQHF. For the CDR3, the DNA is TGTGCCAGCAACAGCAATCAGCCCCAGCATTTT. Full variable domain (remainder filled in from reference TRBV28 and TRBJ1-5): DVKVTQSSRYLVKRTGEKVFLECVQDMDHENMFWYRQDPGLGLRLIYFSYDVKMKEKGDIPEGYSVSREKKERFSLILESASTNQTSMYLCASNSNQPQHFGDGTRLSIL.

This clonotype was observed a few times. The chain couples TRBV7-8 to TRBJ2-2; weak D call: TRBD2 (5 bases). The CDR3 sequence is 14 residues long. The V gene lost 5 bases and the J gene lost 3 bases, with 10 bases spanning the gap. In germline, CDR1 is SGHVS, CDR2 FQNEAQ. In DNA form, the CDR3 reads TGTGCCAGCAGCGCCACCGGGGACACCGGGGAGCTGTTTTTT. Translated, it gives CASSATGDTGELFF.

This clonotype was recorded at least ten times. V usage is TRBV27 and J usage is TRBJ2-7, with D perhaps being TRBD1 or TRBD2 (5 bases each). This CDR3 spans 14 amino acids. V lost 5 bases, J lost 2 bases, and 13 bases lay in between. CDR1 and CDR2 (germline): MNHEY, SMNVEV (reference sequence). In DNA form, the CDR3 reads TGTGCCAGCAGTCCCCTGGGGGTGGCCTACGAGCAGTACTTC. Translating it yields CASSPLGVAYEQYF.

This clonotype came up many times. The rearrangement uses TRBV19 and TRBJ2-2; TRBD1 aligns across 9 bases. In germline, CDR1 is LNHDA, CDR2 SQIVND (reference sequence). The V gene end was trimmed by 2 bases and the J gene end by 6 bases; junction bases not matched to a gene: 4. CDR3 length: 15 amino acids. The CDR3 DNA reads TGTGCCAGTAGTATATCACAGGGGGCGGCCGGGGAGCTGTTTTTT. Translated: CASSISQGAAGELFF.

On this clonotype itself: A much more abundant neighbour one base away suggests this may be a read error. The chain employs TRBV3-1 and TRBJ2-7, with D perhaps matching TRBD1 or TRBD2 (5 bases each). The CDR3 consists of 15 residues. Germline assignment: CDR1 LGHDT and CDR2 YNNKEL (reference sequence). The DNA of the CDR3 is TGTGCCAGCAGCCAAACCGGGACCGGAGACTACGGGCAGTACTTC. The encoded protein is CASSQTGTGDYGQYF.

Notes on this clonotype: The junction and the germline gene differ at one end; a read error may be behind it. The chain has TRBV7-9 and TRBJ2-1; 10 positions agree with TRBD2. The CDR3 covers 15 residues. CDR1 and CDR2 from the germline V gene are SEHNR and FQNEAQ (reference sequence). CDR3 in DNA: TGTGCCAGCAGCTCGCCTAGCGGGAGTTACAGTGAGCAGTTCTTC. It yields the protein CASSSPSGSYSEQFF.

This clonotype has only a few counts. The chain carries TRBV27 and TRBJ2-1; D possibly uses TRBD1 or TRBD2 (5 bases each). V lost 6 bases, J lost 1 base, and 19 bases lay in between. Looked up from germline, CDR1 is MNHEY and CDR2 is SMNVEV (reference sequence). The CDR3 contains 17 residues. CDR3 residues: CASSLHLGTFSYNEQFF. In DNA form, the CDR3 reads TGTGCCAGCAGCCTCCACCTCGGGACCTTTTCCTACAATGAGCAGTTCTTC.

The genes are TRBV30 and TRBJ1-4; D gene unclear. V was clipped by 0 bases and J by 8 bases, with 10 bases between them. CDR1 is GTSNPN and CDR2 is SVGIG in the germline V gene (reference sequence). This CDR3 has 13 residues. CDR3 DNA sequence: TGTGCCTGGAGTGTAGACCTGGGGGAAAAACTGTTTTTT. It encodes CAWSVDLGEKLFF.

This clonotype was picked up many times. The CDR3 nucleotides read TGTGCCACCAGCAGGACGAGGAGTGGGACAGATACGCAGTATTTT. It specifies CATSRTRSGTDTQYF. V and J are TRBV15 and TRBJ2-3, with D unclear. The CDR3 has 15 residues. Germline V CDR1 and CDR2: LNHNV, YYDKDF (reference sequence). Trimming left V 3 bases short and J 3 bases short, with 13 bases between.

This clonotype was recorded many times. The chain uses TRBV6-1 and TRBJ1-3; a weak D match, TRBD1 (5 bases). Germline V gene data show CDR1 as MNHNS and CDR2 as SASEGT. The CDR3 spans 14 residues. Trimming removed 8 bases at V and 0 bases at J, with 11 bases between. The CDR3 protein is CASRGVGSGNTIYF. The DNA of the CDR3 is TGTGCCAGCCGGGGGGTCGGCTCTGGAAACACCATATATTTT.

Details on this clonotype: A much bigger clone sits one base away, suggesting this may be a read error. The CDR3 is CASTQFTEALF. As DNA, the CDR3 is TGTGCCAGCACTCAGTTCACTGAAGCTCTCTTT. This sequence joins TRBV6-1 and TRBJ1-1; D unclear. The CDR3 is 11 residues long. Germline values: CDR1 MNHNS, CDR2 SASEGT.

This clonotype was seen many times. This rearrangement joins TRBV6-1 to TRBJ1-2, with TRBD1 matching 8 bases. Germline-derived CDR1 and CDR2 are MNHNS and SASEGT. V shed 4 bases, J shed 3 bases, and the junction held 13 bases outside the gene matches. The CDR3 sequence is 17 residues long. The CDR3 protein is CASSALWGQADYYGYTF. In DNA form, the CDR3 reads TGTGCCAGCAGTGCACTCTGGGGACAGGCAGATTACTATGGCTACACCTTC.

Concerning this clonotype itself: With a much larger clone just one base away, this may be a read error. This chain joins TRBV12-3 or TRBV12-4 and TRBJ1-5; D unresolved. The germline V and J ends were trimmed by 4 bases and 2 bases, with 9 bases remaining between them. This CDR3 region has 14 residues. Written as DNA, the CDR3 is TGTGCCAGCAGTTGTAGCCCTGGCAATCAGCCCCAGCATTTT. It specifies CASSCSPGNQPQHF.

V and J are TRBV14 and TRBJ2-3; 8 bases align to TRBD1. The junction had 8 bases not matched to a gene; V was cut back by 4 bases and J by 5 bases. The CDR3 is 15 residues long. CDR1 and CDR2 (germline): SGHDN, FVKESK. CDR3 in amino acids: CASSPRTGGIDTQYF. For the CDR3, the DNA is TGTGCCAGCAGCCCCCGAACAGGGGGGATAGATACGCAGTATTTT.

Ten or more counts support this clonotype. The V gene is TRBV20-1, the J gene TRBJ1-1, with 11 bases that match TRBD1. Germline V gene data show CDR1 as DFQATT and CDR2 as SNEGSKA (reference sequence). The CDR3 consists of 13 residues. V shed 6 bases, J shed 5 bases, and the junction held 5 bases outside the gene matches. The CDR3 region has the DNA TGCAGTGCCGGACAGGGGGCAATAACTGAAGCTTTCTTT. It translates to CSAGQGAITEAFF.

This clonotype appeared many times. The rearrangement joins TRBV28 to TRBJ2-3, with 9 bases that match TRBD1. The CDR3 is 15 amino acids. Losses at the gene ends were 4 bases for V and 7 bases for J; bases not matched to a gene: 9. The germline V gene encodes CDR1 MDHEN and CDR2 SYDVKM. CDR3 amino acids: CASSSPGQGLNTQYF. The CDR3, as DNA: TGTGCCAGCAGTTCACCGGGACAGGGCTTAAATACGCAGTATTTT.

This clonotype has ten or more counts. The chain employs TRBV20-1 and TRBJ1-1; TRBD1 is a possible D gene (5 bases). Germline lookup yields CDR1 DFQATT and CDR2 SNEGSKA (reference sequence). The CDR3 length is 13 residues. CDR3 amino acids: CSPSVGVNTEAFF. The CDR3 region has the DNA TGCAGCCCGAGTGTGGGGGTGAACACTGAAGCTTTCTTT.

This clonotype occurred many times. The chain employs TRBV10-3 and TRBJ1-1, with 8 bases aligning to TRBD1. The CDR3 runs 14 residues. Germline CDR1 and CDR2: ENHRY and SYGVKD. The V segment lost 6 bases and the J segment 3 bases; nucleotides outside the gene matches: 6. CDR3 loop: CAISPAGGDTEAFF. The CDR3 coding sequence is TGTGCCATCAGCCCAGCAGGGGGCGACACTGAAGCTTTCTTT.

This clonotype was counted many times. The chain links TRBV27 to TRBJ1-6; 7 positions agree with TRBD1. The CDR3 has 16 residues. Germline CDR1 reads MNHEY; CDR2 reads SMNVEV (reference sequence). V was pared by 5 bases and J by 9 bases, with 13 bases of the junction left unmatched. CDR3 sequence reads: CASSGLGQVGFSPLHF. The CDR3 coding sequence is TGTGCCAGCAGTGGCCTAGGACAGGTTGGGTTTTCACCCCTCCACTTT.